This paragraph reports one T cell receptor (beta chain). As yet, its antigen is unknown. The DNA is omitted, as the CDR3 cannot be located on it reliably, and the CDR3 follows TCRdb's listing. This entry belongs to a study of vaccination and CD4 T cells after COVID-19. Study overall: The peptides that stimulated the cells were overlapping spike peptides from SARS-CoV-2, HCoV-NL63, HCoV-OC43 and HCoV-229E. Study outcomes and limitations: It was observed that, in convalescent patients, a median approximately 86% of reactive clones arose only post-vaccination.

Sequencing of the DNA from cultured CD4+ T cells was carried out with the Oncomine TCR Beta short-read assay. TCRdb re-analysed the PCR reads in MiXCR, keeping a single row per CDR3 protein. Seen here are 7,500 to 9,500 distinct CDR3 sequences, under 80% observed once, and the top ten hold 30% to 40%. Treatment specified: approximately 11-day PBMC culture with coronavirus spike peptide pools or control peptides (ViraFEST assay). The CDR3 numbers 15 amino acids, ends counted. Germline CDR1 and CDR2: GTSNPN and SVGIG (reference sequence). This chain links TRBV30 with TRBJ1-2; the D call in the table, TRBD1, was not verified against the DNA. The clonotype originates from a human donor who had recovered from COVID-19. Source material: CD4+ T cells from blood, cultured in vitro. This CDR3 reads CAWSVDSGQAGGYTF.